This is a list of T cell receptor beta chains from one sample in a study of T cells in Graves' hyperthyroidism and ophthalmopathy. MiXCR, run by TCRdb on the multiplex PCR reads, gives a single entry per CDR3 protein. The repertoire consists of approximately 360,000 distinct CDR3 sequences, with roughly 25% occurring once and the leading ten covering less than 85%. The material sequenced was blood. The source of these receptors is a man aged 45 to 65 with Graves' hyperthyroidism. Each CDR3 is given with its conserved first and last residue. The D gene is left open where the match is weak. Clone size is stated in some rows and not others, as once, few, many or a class when expanded.

TRBV20-1	-	TRBJ2-5	many	CSARRSQETQYF	TGCAGTGCTAGACGATCCCAAGAGACCCAGTACTTC
TRBV7-2	TRBD2	TRBJ2-1	few	CSSSPTRTSLEQFF	TGTTCCAGCAGTCCGACCAGGACTAGCCTCGAGCAGTTCTTC
TRBV7-9	-	TRBJ2-2	-	CASSSLGGYGELFF	TGTGCCAGCAGCTCACTTGGGGGGTACGGGGAGCTGTTTTTT
TRBV18	-	TRBJ1-1	many	CASSPGGWTEAFF	TGTGCCAGCTCACCAGGGGGGTGGACTGAAGCTTTCTTT
TRBV5-1	TRBD2	TRBJ2-1	many	CASSYDGGSSYNEQFF	TGCGCCAGCAGCTACGATGGCGGGAGCTCCTACAATGAGCAGTTCTTC
TRBV6-5	-	TRBJ1-1	few	CASSYSRQRGEAFF	TGTGCCAGCAGTTACTCCCGACAGAGGGGTGAGGCTTTCTTT
TRBV28	-	TRBJ2-3	-	CASSLLAGRKFTDTQYF	TGTGCCAGCAGTTTACTGGCAGGGAGGAAGTTCACAGATACGCAGTATTTT
TRBV27	-	TRBJ2-1	-	CASSLRQFNEQFF	TGTGCCAGCAGTTTGCGCCAGTTCAATGAGCAGTTCTTC
TRBV11-1	-	TRBJ1-4	-	CATQGTINEKLFF	TGTGCCACCCAAGGGACTATTAATGAAAAACTGTTTTTT
TRBV11-2	TRBD2	TRBJ2-1	-	CASSPSGRKVNGQFF	TGTGCCAGCAGCCCTAGCGGGAGGAAGGTAAATGGGCAGTTCTTC
TRBV5-1	-	TRBJ2-7	-	CASSPIGGGIDSEQYF	TGCGCCAGCAGCCCCATTGGAGGGGGCATAGATAGCGAGCAGTACTTC
TRBV3-1	-	TRBJ2-1	-	CASSSLGEQFF	TGTGCCAGCAGTTCCCTGGGTGAGCAGTTCTTC
TRBV12-3/TRBV12-4	-	TRBJ2-5	-	CASRPETEAETQYF	TGTGCCAGCAGGCCGGAGACGGAGGCTGAGACCCAGTACTTC
TRBV5-1	TRBD2	TRBJ2-1	-	CASSLYGTSGRAAYNEQFF	TGCGCCAGCAGCCTATACGGGACTAGCGGGAGGGCGGCGTACAATGAGCAGTTCTTC
TRBV11-3	TRBD1	TRBJ2-5	-	CASSPRTGGVGRETQYF	TGTGCCAGCAGCCCCCGGACAGGGGGCGTTGGGAGGGAGACCCAGTACTTC
TRBV24-1	-	TRBJ1-1	-	CATRGAENTEAFF	TGTGCCACCAGGGGGGCCGAGAACACTGAAGCTTTCTTT
TRBV5-1	-	TRBJ2-5	-	CASSLGFGQETQYF	TGCGCCAGCAGCTTGGGATTCGGCCAAGAGACCCAGTACTTC
TRBV19	TRBD1	TRBJ2-2	-	CASSTQGTTGELFF	TGTGCCAGTAGTACACAGGGGACCACCGGGGAGCTGTTTTTT
TRBV7-2	TRBD1	TRBJ2-7	-	CASGWDRGSEQYF	TGTGCCAGCGGCTGGGACAGGGGCTCCGAGCAGTACTTC
TRBV28	TRBD2	TRBJ2-3	-	CASSLGAPGGTQYF	TGTGCCAGCAGTTTAGGCGCCCCGGGGGGAACGCAGTATTTT
TRBV5-6	TRBD1	TRBJ2-1	few	CASRRDRKTDEQFF	TGTGCCAGCAGACGGGACAGGAAGACGGATGAGCAGTTCTTC
TRBV6-1	TRBD1	TRBJ2-7	few	CASSELYRGDYEQYF	TGTGCCAGCAGTGAATTGTACAGGGGAGACTACGAGCAGTACTTC
TRBV24-1	TRBD2	TRBJ2-1	few	CATSATSGKFNEQFF	TGTGCCACCAGTGCCACTAGCGGGAAGTTCAATGAGCAGTTCTTC
TRBV5-1	TRBD1	TRBJ1-1	many	CASSSTGSEAFF	TGCGCCAGCAGCTCGACAGGGTCTGAAGCTTTCTTT
TRBV28	-	TRBJ2-1	few	CASSLVALGNEQFF	TGTGCCAGCAGTTTAGTGGCCCTCGGGAATGAGCAGTTCTTC
TRBV10-3	-	TRBJ2-7	-	CAISVSLAANYEQYF	TGTGCCATCAGTGTGTCGTTAGCGGCAAACTACGAGCAGTACTTC
TRBV12-3/TRBV12-4	-	TRBJ1-1	few	CASSFSVYTEAFF	TGTGCCAGCAGTTTCTCGGTTTACACTGAAGCTTTCTTT
TRBV9	-	TRBJ2-7	few	CASSAEGAGKAYEQYF	TGTGCCAGCAGCGCAGAGGGAGCAGGCAAAGCCTACGAGCAGTACTTC
TRBV24-1	TRBD2	TRBJ2-3	-	CATSKDRGRARTDTQYF	TGTGCCACCAGTAAAGATCGCGGGAGGGCTAGGACAGATACGCAGTATTTT
TRBV27	-	TRBJ2-3	-	CASSLRSPLASSTDTQYF	TGTGCCAGCAGCTTAAGGTCCCCTCTAGCGTCTAGCACAGATACGCAGTATTTT
TRBV12-3/TRBV12-4	-	TRBJ2-3	many	CASSFGKPSDTQYF	TGTGCCAGCAGTTTTGGCAAACCGTCAGATACGCAGTATTTT
TRBV20-1	TRBD2	TRBJ2-2	few	CSARLAGGTGELFF	TGCAGTGCGAGACTAGCGGGAGGCACCGGGGAGCTGTTTTTT
TRBV27	TRBD1	TRBJ2-7	few	CASSFGQGISYEQYF	TGTGCCAGCAGTTTTGGACAGGGGATTTCCTACGAGCAGTACTTC
TRBV5-1	-	TRBJ2-7	many	CASSLGGINTYEQYF	TGCGCCAGCAGCTTGGGGGGCATCAACACCTACGAGCAGTACTTC
TRBV5-8	TRBD1	TRBJ2-1	-	CASSLEGAQYNEQFF	TGTGCCAGCAGCTTGGAGGGGGCCCAGTACAATGAGCAGTTCTTC
TRBV11-2	-	TRBJ2-2	few	CASSLGRHPGELLF	TGTGCCAGCAGCTTAGGGCGCCATCCCGGGGAGCTGCTTTTT
TRBV5-1	TRBD1	TRBJ1-1	many	CASSLGGLNTEAFF	TGTGCCAGCAGCTTAGGGGGCCTGAACACTGAAGCTTTCTTT
TRBV27	-	TRBJ2-5	few	CASSLKGAGETQYF	TGTGCCAGCAGTTTAAAGGGGGCGGGGGAGACCCAGTACTTC
TRBV2	-	TRBJ1-2	many	CASTQSNYGYTF	TGTGCCAGCACGCAGAGCAACTATGGCTACACCTTC
TRBV29-1	TRBD1	TRBJ1-1	few	CSARTGGYTEAFF	TGCAGCGCCCGGACAGGGGGGTACACTGAAGCTTTCTTT
TRBV7-9	TRBD2	TRBJ2-7	many	CASSLMSGRSGEQYF	TGTGCCAGCAGCTTAATGAGCGGGAGGTCTGGGGAGCAGTACTTC
TRBV9	-	TRBJ1-5	-	CASSFPKTAYSNQPQHF	TGTGCCAGCAGCTTCCCAAAGACGGCTTATAGCAATCAGCCCCAGCATTTT
TRBV3-1	-	TRBJ2-1	few	CASSYSWRMSEQFF	TGTGCCAGCAGTTACTCGTGGAGGATGAGTGAGCAGTTCTTC
TRBV2	-	TRBJ2-3	many	CASRLVSSTDTQYF	TGTGCCAGCAGACTAGTTTCTAGCACAGATACGCAGTATTTT
TRBV19	-	TRBJ2-5	-	CASSVTGRVRETQYF	TGTGCCAGTAGCGTGACAGGCCGGGTTCGAGAGACCCAGTACTTC
TRBV27	TRBD2	TRBJ2-1	many	CASSPTPGTSSYNEQFF	TGTGCCAGCAGTCCAACTCCCGGGACTAGCTCCTACAATGAGCAGTTCTTC
TRBV11-2	-	TRBJ2-3	many	CASSFDEVDTQYF	TGTGCCAGCAGCTTCGACGAGGTAGATACGCAGTATTTT
TRBV11-3	-	TRBJ2-5	-	CASSPLMGGWGETQYF	TGTGCCAGCAGCCCTCTTATGGGAGGCTGGGGGGAGACCCAGTACTTC
TRBV6-6	-	TRBJ1-1	few	CASSYGVLGNTEAFF	TGTGCCAGCAGTTACGGGGTCCTAGGAAACACTGAAGCTTTCTTT
TRBV27	-	TRBJ2-7	many	CASSLHESYEQYF	TGTGCCAGCAGTTTACACGAGTCCTACGAGCAGTACTTC
TRBV7-9	-	TRBJ2-4	-	CASSQVSSGTKNIQYF	TGTGCCAGCAGCCAGGTCTCCTCTGGGACCAAAAACATTCAGTACTTC
TRBV12-5	-	TRBJ1-1	-	CASGLVLGAANTEAFF	TGTGCTAGTGGTTTGGTACTGGGAGCCGCGAACACTGAAGCTTTCTTT
TRBV5-1	TRBD1	TRBJ2-5	few	CAGRTGTEETQYF	TGCGCCGGCAGGACCGGGACAGAAGAGACCCAGTACTTC
TRBV11-1	-	TRBJ2-1	-	CASSFAGPYQSNEQFF	TGTGCCAGCAGCTTCGCAGGGCCCTATCAATCCAATGAGCAGTTCTTC
TRBV12-3/TRBV12-4	-	TRBJ2-6	-	CATVGGRASGANVLTF	TGTGCCACCGTGGGGGGCAGGGCCTCTGGGGCCAACGTCCTGACTTTC